These 5 T cell receptor beta chains were all obtained from the same sample, sequenced in a study of T-cell reconstitution after alpha-beta-depleted transplantation in children. As it was prepared, the TCRbeta library received unique molecular identifiers. TCRdb re-called the PCR reads with MiXCR, one entry per CDR3 protein. Of 450,000 to 550,000 distinct CDR3 sequences listed, over 10% are singletons. The material was PBMCs, mostly from graft donor cells, obtained 180 days after TCRalphabeta/CD19-depleted stem cell transplant. The receptor source for this set is a female patient aged 2-10 years who had a stem cell transplant for aplastic anemia, so the T cells may come from the graft donor.

Many counts were recorded for this clonotype. The V and J genes are TRBV10-3 and TRBJ2-1, with D possibly matching TRBD1 (5 bases). CDR1 and CDR2 (germline): ENHRY, SYGVKD. The CDR3 is 14 amino acids. V was trimmed by 3 bases and J by 6 bases, leaving 12 bases between them. The chain's CDR3 is CAISDSGFINEQFF. CDR3 nucleotides: TGTGCCATCAGTGATTCAGGGTTTATCAATGAGCAGTTCTTC.

The rearrangement uses TRBV5-1 and TRBJ1-1, with D maybe TRBD1 (6 bases). The CDR3 is 15 amino acids. Trimming shortened V by 0 bases and J by 5 bases, and 14 bases separated the two germline ends. Germline CDR1 SGHRS, CDR2 YFSETQ. CDR3 loop: CASSLDREWGTEAFF. DNA for the CDR3: TGCGCCAGCAGCTTGGACAGGGAATGGGGGACTGAAGCTTTCTTT.

This clonotype was seen a handful of times. This chain links TRBV7-9 with TRBJ1-5; a possible D gene is TRBD1 (6 bases). Germline CDR1 SEHNR, CDR2 FQNEAQ (reference sequence). V lost 4 bases and J 5 bases, leaving 15 bases between the germline ends. The CDR3 covers 15 residues. The CDR3 DNA reads as TGTGCCAGCAGCTCAGACAGGTCGGGGTATCAGCCCCAGCATTTT. Translation: CASSSDRSGYQPQHF.

This rearrangement joins TRBV6-5 to TRBJ1-1; TRBD1 might be the D (6 bases). Germline V lookup: CDR1 MNHEY, CDR2 SVGAGI. V was clipped by 2 bases and J by 3 bases, with 13 bases between them. The CDR3 runs to 15 residues. The CDR3 nucleotides are TGTGCCAGCAGTTACCGACAGGCTTGGGACACTGAAGCTTTCTTT. It encodes CASSYRQAWDTEAFF.

This clonotype showed up many times. The gene calls are TRBV12-3 or TRBV12-4 and TRBJ2-3; 7 bases are a match to TRBD2. The CDR3 loop spans 16 amino acids. V was pared by 7 bases and J by 7 bases, with 17 bases of the junction left unmatched. The CDR3 here is CASTLSTHTLANTQYF. CDR3 in DNA: TGTGCCAGCACCCTATCAACCCATACACTAGCGAATACGCAGTATTTT.